A single TCR beta chain is shown here with its context. This specimen belongs to a study of blood T cell repertoires in COVID-19. About the study: The United States, Italy and Spain provided the acute and convalescent COVID-19 samples. PBMCs, B-cell-depleted T cells, or T cells provided the cDNA or gDNA that made up the material.

Germline V CDR1 and CDR2: SGHRS, YFSETQ. This CDR3 is 14 amino acids long. After removal of 7 bases from V and 4 bases from J, the junction contained 7 bases not matched to a gene. Profiling relied on immunoSEQ multiplex PCR, and the TCRdb table lists in-frame clones only, not all of them. The sample consists of 75,000 to 100,000 clones, roughly 86% of them appearing once. This receptor was identified in a man aged 45-65 years with active or convalescent COVID-19. The sequenced sample was peripheral blood. This sequence joins TRBV5-1 and TRBJ2-1; 8 bases align to TRBD1. CDR3 sequence reads: CASGQGAEYNEQFF. As DNA, the CDR3 is TGCGCCAGCGGTCAGGGGGCCGAGTACAATGAGCAGTTCTTC.